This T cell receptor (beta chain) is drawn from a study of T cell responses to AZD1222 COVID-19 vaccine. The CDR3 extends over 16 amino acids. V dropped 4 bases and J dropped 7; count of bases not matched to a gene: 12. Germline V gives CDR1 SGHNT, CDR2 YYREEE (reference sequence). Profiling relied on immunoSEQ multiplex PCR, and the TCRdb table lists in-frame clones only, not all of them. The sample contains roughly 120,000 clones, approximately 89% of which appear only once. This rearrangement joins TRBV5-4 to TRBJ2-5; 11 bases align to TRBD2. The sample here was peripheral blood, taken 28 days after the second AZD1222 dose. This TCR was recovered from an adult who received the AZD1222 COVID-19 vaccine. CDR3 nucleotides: TGTGCCAGCAGCCCCGGGGTAGCGGGGGGGCAGGGGACCCAGTACTTC. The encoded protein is CASSPGVAGGQGTQYF.